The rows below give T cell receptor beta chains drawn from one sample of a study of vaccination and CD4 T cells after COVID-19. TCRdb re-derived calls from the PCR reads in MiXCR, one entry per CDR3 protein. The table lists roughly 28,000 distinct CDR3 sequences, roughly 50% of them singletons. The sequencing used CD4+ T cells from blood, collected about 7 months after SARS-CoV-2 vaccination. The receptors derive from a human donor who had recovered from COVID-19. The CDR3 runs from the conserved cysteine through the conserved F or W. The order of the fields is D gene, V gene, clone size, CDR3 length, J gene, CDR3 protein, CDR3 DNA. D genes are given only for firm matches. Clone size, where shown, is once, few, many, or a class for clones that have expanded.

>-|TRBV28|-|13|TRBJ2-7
CASSLGVVNEQYF
TGTGCCAGCAGTTTAGGGGTAGTAAACGAGCAGTACTTC
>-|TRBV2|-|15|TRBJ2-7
CASSVFRGFYYEQYF
TGTGCCAGCAGTGTGTTTCGGGGTTTCTACTACGAGCAGTACTTC
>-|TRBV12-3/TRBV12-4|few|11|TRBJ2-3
CASSFLDTQYF
TGTGCCAGCAGTTTCCTCGATACGCAGTATTTT
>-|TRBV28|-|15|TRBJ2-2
CAGPRGTSNTGELFF
TGTGCCGGGCCTAGGGGCACTTCGAACACCGGGGAGCTGTTTTTT
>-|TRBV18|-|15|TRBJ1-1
CASSPTRGGRPEAFF
TGTGCCAGCTCACCAACCAGGGGCGGCCGGCCTGAAGCTTTCTTT
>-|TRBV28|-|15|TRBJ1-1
CASSTADRRNTEAFF
TGTGCCAGCAGTACCGCTGACAGGAGGAACACTGAAGCTTTCTTT
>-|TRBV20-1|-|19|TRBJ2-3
CSARDPGEILLTGTDTQYF
TGCAGTGCTAGAGATCCAGGCGAGATCCTCTTAACGGGCACAGATACGCAGTATTTT
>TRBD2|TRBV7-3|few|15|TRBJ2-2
CASSKTSGSTGELFF
TGTGCCAGCAGCAAGACTAGCGGGAGTACCGGGGAGCTGTTTTTT
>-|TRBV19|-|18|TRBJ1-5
CASSIGATPYSGNQPQHF
TGTGCCAGTAGTATAGGTGCCACCCCCTACAGTGGCAATCAGCCCCAGCATTTT
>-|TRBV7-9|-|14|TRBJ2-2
CASSYDSNTGELFF
TGTGCCAGCAGCTACGACAGTAACACCGGGGAGCTGTTTTTT
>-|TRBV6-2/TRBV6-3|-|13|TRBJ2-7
CASSLANSYEQYF
TGTGCCAGCAGTTTAGCGAACTCCTACGAGCAGTACTTC
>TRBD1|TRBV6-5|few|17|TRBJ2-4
CASSYAPGQGAKNIQYF
TGTGCCAGCAGTTACGCGCCGGGACAGGGGGCCAAAAACATTCAGTACTTC
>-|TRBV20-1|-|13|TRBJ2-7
CSALGTVSYEQYF
TGCAGTGCCCTGGGGACGGTCTCCTACGAGCAGTACTTC
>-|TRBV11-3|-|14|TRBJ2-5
CASSTRSEQETQYF
TGTGCCAGCAGCACCCGGAGCGAACAAGAGACCCAGTACTTC
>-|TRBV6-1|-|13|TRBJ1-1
CASSNRGGTEAFF
TGTGCCAGCTCTAATCGGGGGGGGACTGAAGCTTTCTTT
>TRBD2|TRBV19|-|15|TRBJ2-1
CASGFSAGGLNEQFF
TGTGCCTCAGGGTTCTCGGCGGGAGGGCTCAATGAGCAGTTCTTC
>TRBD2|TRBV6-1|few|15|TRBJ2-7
CASSRMTSGIYEQYF
TGTGCCAGCAGTAGGATGACTAGCGGGATCTACGAGCAGTACTTC
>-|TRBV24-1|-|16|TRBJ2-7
CATRPRRPDSYYEQYF
TGTGCCACCAGACCGCGTCGGCCGGACAGTTACTACGAGCAGTACTTC
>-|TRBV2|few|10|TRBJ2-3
CASMTDTQYF
TGTGCCAGCATGACAGATACGCAGTATTTT
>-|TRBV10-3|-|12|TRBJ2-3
CAIGAAPGTQYF
TGTGCCATCGGAGCGGCCCCAGGGACGCAGTATTTT